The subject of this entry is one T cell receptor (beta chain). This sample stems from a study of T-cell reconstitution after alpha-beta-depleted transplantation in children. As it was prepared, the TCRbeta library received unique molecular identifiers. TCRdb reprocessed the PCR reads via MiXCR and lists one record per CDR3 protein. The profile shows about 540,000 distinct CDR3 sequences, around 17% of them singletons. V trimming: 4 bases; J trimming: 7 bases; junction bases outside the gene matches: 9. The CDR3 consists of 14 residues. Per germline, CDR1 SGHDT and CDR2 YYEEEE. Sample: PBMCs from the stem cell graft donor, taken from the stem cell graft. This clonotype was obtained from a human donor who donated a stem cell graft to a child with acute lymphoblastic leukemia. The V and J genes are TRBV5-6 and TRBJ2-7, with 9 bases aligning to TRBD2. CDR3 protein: CASSPRTSEVEQYF. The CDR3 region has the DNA TGTGCCAGCAGCCCGCGGACTAGCGAAGTTGAGCAGTACTTC.